The 26 T cell receptor beta chains in this list originate from one sample, sequenced in a study of identical twins. From the 5' RACE reads, TCRdb called clonotypes with MiXCR, one entry per CDR3 protein. The data show about 530,000 distinct CDR3 sequences, roughly 15% seen once. These data also formed part of another study, on yellow fever vaccine responses in identical twins.

Sequencing was performed on CD4+ T cells sorted from blood. The receptors stem from a young woman in good health.

The rearrangement joins TRBV3-1 to TRBJ2-6, with D possibly being TRBD1 or TRBD2 (5 bases each). Trimming pared 1 base from V and 0 bases from J, leaving 7 bases between. Germline V gene data show CDR1 as LGHDT and CDR2 as YNNKEL (reference sequence). The CDR3 is 16 amino acids. The DNA for the CDR3 is TGTGCCAGCAGCCAAGTTGGGACCTCTGGGGCCAACGTCCTGACTTTC. This codes for CASSQVGTSGANVLTF.

The chain combines TRBV11-1 with TRBJ2-1, with 14 bases fitting TRBD2. Germline CDR1 reads SGHAT; CDR2 reads FQDESV (reference sequence). Trimming cost V 5 bases and J 0 bases; bases outside gene matches: 12. This CDR3 contains 20 residues. The CDR3 DNA follows: TGTGCCAGCAGCGCACCGGGACTAGCGGGAGTCCCGATCTCCTACAATGAGCAGTTCTTC. The encoded protein is CASSAPGLAGVPISYNEQFF.

This clonotype has a handful of counts. The CDR3 sequence is CASGMGDYGYTF. DNA of the CDR3: TGCGCCAGCGGTATGGGCGACTATGGCTACACCTTC. J is TRBJ1-2 and V is TRBV5-1; D gene uncertain. CDR1 SGHRS and CDR2 YFSETQ come from the germline V gene. Between the trimmed V and J ends, which lost 7 bases and 3 bases, there was a span of 10 bases. There are 12 residues in the CDR3.

The chain joins TRBV3-1 to TRBJ2-3, with 16 bases matching TRBD2. The V and J ends lost 11 bases and 3 bases, in that order; junction bases with no gene match: 17. CDR1 and CDR2 from the germline V gene are LGHDT and YNNKEL (reference sequence). The CDR3 has 19 residues. The chain's CDR3 is CAFRPPIGTSGGATDTQYF. The CDR3 nucleotides read TGTGCCTTCAGGCCCCCAATAGGGACTAGCGGGGGGGCGACAGATACGCAGTATTTT.

This clonotype was seen a handful of times. CDR3 amino acids: CASSQGGLAGVADTQYF. The DNA for the CDR3 is TGCGCCAGCAGCCAGGGAGGACTAGCGGGAGTAGCAGATACGCAGTATTTT. The genes are TRBV4-1 and TRBJ2-3; TRBD2 agrees at 13 bases. V dropped 3 bases and J dropped 4; count of bases not matched to a gene: 7. Germline V gene data show CDR1 as MGHRA and CDR2 as YSYEKL. The CDR3 covers 17 residues.

This clonotype has only a few counts. The V call is TRBV3-1, the J call TRBJ2-1, with D uncertain. V lost 5 bases and J lost 0, with 8 bases in between. Germline V gene sequence: CDR1 LGHDT, CDR2 YNNKEL (reference sequence). CDR3 length: 14 amino acids. The CDR3 coding sequence is TGTGCCAGCAGCGCCCCGGACTCCTACAATGAGCAGTTCTTC. Its protein product is CASSAPDSYNEQFF.

This clonotype has only a few counts. V is TRBV12-3 or TRBV12-4 and J is TRBJ2-7, with 12 nucleotides matching TRBD2. The CDR3 is made up of 14 amino acids. Germline trimming cut 6 bases from V and 3 bases from J; bases unmatched to any gene: 3. The CDR3 reads CASRTSGSFYEQYF. The CDR3 DNA is TGTGCCAGCAGGACTAGCGGGAGTTTCTACGAGCAGTACTTC.

The genes are TRBV20-1 and TRBJ1-2, with no clear D. The CDR3 has 12 residues. V lost 3 bases to trimming and J lost 1 base, with 6 bases between them. Germline-derived CDR1 and CDR2 are DFQATT and SNEGSKA (reference sequence). The CDR3: CSASHSNYGYTF. CDR3 DNA sequence: TGCAGTGCTAGCCACAGTAACTATGGCTACACCTTC.

This clonotype was seen only a few times. The chain is built from TRBV20-1 and TRBJ2-3; 7 positions match TRBD1. Germline V gene lookup returns CDR1 DFQATT and CDR2 SNEGSKA (reference sequence). This CDR3 spans 13 amino acids. The CDR3 loop is CISTGESTDTQYF. CDR3 bases: TGCATATCCACAGGGGAGAGTACAGATACGCAGTATTTT.

In its sample, this clonotype was seen a few times. V usage is TRBV28 and J usage is TRBJ2-5, with D hard to call. V was pared by 3 bases and J by 5 bases, with 10 bases between. The CDR3 runs 13 residues. Germline CDR1 and CDR2: MDHEN and SYDVKM. The chain's CDR3 is CASSLGTTETQYF. CDR3 nucleotides: TGTGCCAGCAGTTTGGGCACCACCGAGACCCAGTACTTC.

This clonotype was counted only a few times. The chain has TRBV12-3 or TRBV12-4 and TRBJ2-2; 7 nucleotides agree with TRBD1. The CDR3 runs to 12 residues. As DNA, the CDR3 is TGTTCGGGACAGCAGAACACCGGGGAGCTGTTTTTT. The encoded protein is CSGQQNTGELFF.

The chain recombines TRBV4-2 with TRBJ2-1, with 9 bases lining up with TRBD2. Germline CDR1 reads LGHNA; CDR2 reads YNFKEQ. This CDR3 spans 17 amino acids. V was pared by 3 bases and J by 8 bases, with 14 bases of the junction left unmatched. The DNA for the CDR3 is TGTGCCAGCAGCCACCCACCCCTGGCGGGGGGGGACTATGAGCAGTTCTTC. It is translated as CASSHPPLAGGDYEQFF.

The CDR3 DNA reads as TGCGCCAGCAGCCGGGACGTAAACACTGAAGCTTTCTTT. Residues: CASSRDVNTEAFF. This chain links TRBV5-1 with TRBJ1-1; D is possibly TRBD1 (5 bases). Germline CDR1 is SGHRS and CDR2 is YFSETQ. V lost 4 bases and J lost 2, with 9 bases in between. The CDR3 spans 13 residues.

In this sample, this clonotype turned up once. The V and J genes are TRBV10-1 and TRBJ2-1, with unresolved D. Trimming took off 8 bases at V and 9 bases at J, with 20 bases between the two ends. Germline V gives CDR1 WNHNN, CDR2 SYGVQD (reference sequence). This CDR3 is 14 amino acids long. CDR3 residues: CASPLVYFPGEQFF. The CDR3 DNA is TGCGCCAGCCCCTTAGTCTACTTCCCCGGTGAGCAGTTCTTC.

The chain couples TRBV2 to TRBJ1-6; 9 bases are a match to TRBD1. With V trimmed by 5 bases and J by 10 bases, 6 bases remained unmatched. This CDR3 is 14 amino acids long. The V gene's germline CDR1 is SNHLY and CDR2 FYNNEI. This chain's CDR3 is CASSPTGGVSPLHF. CDR3 nucleotides: TGTGCCAGCAGTCCGACAGGGGGAGTCTCACCCCTCCACTTT.

The chain couples TRBV20-1 to TRBJ1-6; D is undetermined. Deletions cut 1 base from V and 5 bases from J, with 9 bases between. This CDR3 comprises 14 residues. Germline CDR1 and CDR2: DFQATT and SNEGSKA (reference sequence). CDR3: CSARAGRNNSPLHF. The CDR3 nucleotides are TGCAGTGCTAGAGCTGGGCGGAATAATTCACCCCTCCACTTT.

This clonotype was detected only a few times. The chain recombines TRBV20-1 with TRBJ2-2; maybe TRBD2 (6 bases). The CDR3 loop spans 15 amino acids. Trimming removed 0 bases at V and 1 base at J, with 9 bases between. Germline V gene data show CDR1 as DFQATT and CDR2 as SNEGSKA (reference sequence). CDR3 nucleotide sequence: TGCAGTGCTAGAGAAGTTAGCGGGAACACCGGGGAGCTGTTTTTT. Its protein is CSAREVSGNTGELFF.

This clonotype was seen repeatedly, ten times or more. The chain is built from TRBV6-6 and TRBJ1-1; no clear D. The CDR3 has 11 amino acids. Trimming left V 8 bases short and J 5 bases short, with 9 bases between. Germline values: CDR1 MNHNY, CDR2 SVGAGI (reference sequence). The CDR3 is CASSAVTEAFF. CDR3 in DNA: TGTGCCAGCTCAGCGGTTACTGAAGCTTTCTTT.

This chain uses TRBV3-1 with TRBJ2-5; D unresolved. Trimming took off 3 bases at V and 1 base at J, with 9 bases between the two ends. This CDR3 is built from 14 residues. Germline CDR1 reads LGHDT; CDR2 reads YNNKEL (reference sequence). The CDR3 spells CASSHRTVQETQYF. Written as DNA, the CDR3 is TGTGCCAGCAGCCATAGGACCGTCCAAGAGACCCAGTACTTC.

The table lists this clonotype with a count of one. The J gene is TRBJ2-3, the V gene TRBV6-1; TRBD2 matches at 11 bases. Germline CDR1 reads MNHNS; CDR2 reads SASEGT. The J segment lost 3 bases and the V segment lost 0 bases, leaving 5 bases of the junction unmatched. The CDR3 runs to 17 residues. This CDR3 reads CASSEALGTSGTDTQYF. CDR3 DNA sequence: TGTGCCAGCAGTGAAGCCTTAGGGACTAGCGGAACAGATACGCAGTATTTT.

This clonotype came up a few times. The rearrangement uses TRBV18 and TRBJ2-2, with TRBD1 matching 10 bases. This CDR3 region has 15 residues. Unmatched junction bases numbered 1, after V lost 0 bases and J lost 6 bases. The germline V gene has CDR1 KGHSH and CDR2 LQKENI. CDR3 amino acids: CASSPPGQGSGELFF. Here the CDR3 DNA reads TGTGCCAGCTCACCACCGGGACAGGGGTCCGGGGAGCTGTTTTTT.

This clonotype was detected a few times. The chain combines TRBV4-1 with TRBJ1-5; D perhaps matches TRBD1 (5 bases). The germline gives CDR1 MGHRA, CDR2 YSYEKL. Trimming left V 4 bases short and J 4 bases short, with 14 bases between. The CDR3 covers 15 residues. Written as DNA, the CDR3 is TGCGCCAGCAGCCCCGGGCAGGGAATGAATCAGCCCCAGCATTTT. Translating gives CASSPGQGMNQPQHF.

The chain carries TRBV12-3 or TRBV12-4 and TRBJ1-1; D is possibly TRBD1 (5 bases). The V gene lost 6 bases and the J gene lost 4 bases, with 12 bases spanning the gap. There are 13 residues in the CDR3. The CDR3 reads CASRRDGGTEAFF. The CDR3 DNA follows: TGTGCCAGCAGACGAGACGGGGGCACTGAAGCTTTCTTT.

This clonotype has just a few counts. The chain has TRBV5-1 and TRBJ1-1; D unresolved. The CDR3 has 14 amino acids. V gave up 0 bases and J gave up 5 bases, with 11 bases separating them. Looked up from germline, CDR1 is SGHRS and CDR2 is YFSETQ. The CDR3 bases are TGCGCCAGCAGCTTGGGGGGAATTGAGACTGAAGCTTTCTTT. This codes for CASSLGGIETEAFF.

This clonotype was detected a few times. The genes are TRBV3-1 and TRBJ1-4, with D possibly being TRBD1 (5 bases). The CDR3 sequence is 14 residues long. The germline V gene has CDR1 LGHDT and CDR2 YNNKEL (reference sequence). V lost 4 bases to trimming and J lost 8 bases, with 14 bases between them. CDR3 nucleotides: TGTGCCAGCAGCCTCCAAGGGACCGACGAAAAACTGTTTTTT. It is translated as CASSLQGTDEKLFF.

The gene calls are TRBV20-1 and TRBJ2-1; 11 bases agree with TRBD2. Germline V CDR1 and CDR2: DFQATT, SNEGSKA (reference sequence). With V trimmed by 7 bases and J by 6 bases, 5 bases remained unmatched. This CDR3 has 13 amino acids. CDR3 in amino acids: CSGRLAGLNEQFF. CDR3 coding DNA: TGCAGTGGGAGACTAGCGGGGCTCAATGAGCAGTTCTTC.